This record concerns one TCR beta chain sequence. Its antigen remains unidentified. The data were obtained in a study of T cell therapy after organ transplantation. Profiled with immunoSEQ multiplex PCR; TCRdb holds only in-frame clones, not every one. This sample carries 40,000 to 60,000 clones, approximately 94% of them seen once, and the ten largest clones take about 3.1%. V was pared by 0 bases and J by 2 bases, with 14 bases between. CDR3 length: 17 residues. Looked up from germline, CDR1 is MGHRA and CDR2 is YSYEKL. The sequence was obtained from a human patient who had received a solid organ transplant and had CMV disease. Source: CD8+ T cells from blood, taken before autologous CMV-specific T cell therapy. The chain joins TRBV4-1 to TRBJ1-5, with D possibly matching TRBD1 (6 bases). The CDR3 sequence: CASSQESARTGNQPQHF. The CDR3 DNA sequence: TGCGCCAGCAGCCAAGAGAGCGCTCGGACAGGCAATCAGCCCCAGCATTTT.